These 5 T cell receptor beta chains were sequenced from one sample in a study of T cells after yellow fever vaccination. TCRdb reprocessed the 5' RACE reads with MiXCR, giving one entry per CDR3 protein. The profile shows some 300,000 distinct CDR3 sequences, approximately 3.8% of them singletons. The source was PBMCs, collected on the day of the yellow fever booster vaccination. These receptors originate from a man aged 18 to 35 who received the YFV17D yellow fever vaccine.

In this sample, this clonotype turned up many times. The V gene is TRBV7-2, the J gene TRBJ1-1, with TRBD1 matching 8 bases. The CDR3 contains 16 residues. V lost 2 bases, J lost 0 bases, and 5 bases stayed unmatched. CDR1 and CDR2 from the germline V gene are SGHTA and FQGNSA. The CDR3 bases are TGTGCCAGCAGCTTATTGGGACAGGCCTTGAACACTGAAGCTTTCTTT. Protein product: CASSLLGQALNTEAFF. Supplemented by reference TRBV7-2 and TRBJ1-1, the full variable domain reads GAGVSQSPSNKVTEKGKDVELRCDPISGHTALYWYRQSLGQGLEFLIYFQGNSAPDKSGLPSDRFSAERTGGSVSTLTIQRTQQEDSAVYLCASSLLGQALNTEAFFGQGTRLTVV.

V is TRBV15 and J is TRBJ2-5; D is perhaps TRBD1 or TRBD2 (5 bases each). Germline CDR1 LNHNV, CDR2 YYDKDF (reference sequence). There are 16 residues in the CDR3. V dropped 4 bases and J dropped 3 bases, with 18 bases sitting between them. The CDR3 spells CATSTSPGTEKETQYF. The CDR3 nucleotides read TGTGCCACCAGCACAAGTCCCGGGACGGAAAAAGAGACCCAGTACTTC. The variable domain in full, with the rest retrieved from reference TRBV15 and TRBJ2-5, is DAMVIQNPRYQVTQFGKPVTLSCSQTLNHNVMYWYQQKSSQAPKLLFHYYDKDFNNEADTPDNFQSRRPNTSFCFLDIRSPGLGDTAMYLCATSTSPGTEKETQYFGPGTRLLVL.

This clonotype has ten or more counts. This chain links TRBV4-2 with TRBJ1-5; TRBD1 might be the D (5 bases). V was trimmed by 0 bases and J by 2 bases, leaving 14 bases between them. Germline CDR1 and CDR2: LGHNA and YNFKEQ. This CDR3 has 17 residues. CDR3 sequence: CASSQDLLRARNQPQHF. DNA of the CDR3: TGTGCCAGCAGCCAAGATCTTCTCAGGGCCCGCAATCAGCCCCAGCATTTT.

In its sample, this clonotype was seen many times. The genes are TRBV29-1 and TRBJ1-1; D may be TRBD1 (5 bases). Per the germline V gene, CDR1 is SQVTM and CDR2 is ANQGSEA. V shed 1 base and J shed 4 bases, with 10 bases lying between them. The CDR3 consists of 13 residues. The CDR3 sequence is CSVEGRGVTEAFF. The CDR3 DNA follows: TGCAGCGTTGAAGGAAGAGGGGTCACTGAAGCTTTCTTT.

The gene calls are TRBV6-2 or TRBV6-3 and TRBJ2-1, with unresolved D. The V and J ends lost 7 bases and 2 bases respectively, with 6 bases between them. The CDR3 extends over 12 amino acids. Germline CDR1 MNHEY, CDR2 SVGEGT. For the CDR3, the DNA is TGTGCCAGCATTGATACCTACAATGAGCAGTTCTTC. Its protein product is CASIDTYNEQFF.